This TCR beta chain was identified during a study of tumor and adjacent non-tumor tissue in lung cancer (dated by TCRdb to 2017 to 2018). Study-wide context: By cancer type, the cohort comprised around 11 adenocarcinoma patients, 2 squamous cell carcinoma patients and 1 small cell lung cancer patient. Among the roughly 15 patients, ages ranged from roughly 30 to 76 years, roughly ten were men and 5 were women, and disease was TNM stage I to III. Sequencing generated a total of more than 95 million productive TCRbeta reads, averaging about 4.17 million reads per sample. The study compared bulk TCRbeta repertoires from lung tumor tissue and matched distant non-tumor lung tissue of some 14 lung cancer patients. Fewer than 35 paired specimens, one tumor and one normal lung sample per patient, were profiled by TCRbeta CDR3 sequencing. General study outcomes and caveats: TCR diversity was significantly higher in younger patients, and greater tumor TCR diversity was associated with shorter overall survival and shorter disease-free survival. The top 100 clones made up a significantly larger cumulative share of the repertoire in normal lung than in tumor tissue. With only around 16 patients in the cohort, the authors noted that larger samples and more detailed clinical data are needed. Because peripheral blood was not sequenced, the blood TCRbeta repertoires of the lung cancer patients in the study went unexamined. Tumor tissue showed significantly greater TCR diversity (inverse Simpson) than normal lung tissue (roughly 430 vs 170, P = 0.0075, Mann-Whitney U test). Neither the sequencing platform nor unique molecular identifiers are named or mentioned anywhere in the methods.

The method was multiplex PCR. The sample was run on an Illumina HiSeq 2500. TCRbeta libraries were built by three rounds of nested PCR using primers (Table S4), following protocols modified from ARM-PCR. Before sequencing, PCR products in the 200-500 bp range were cut out of the gel and cleaned up using the QIAquick gel extraction kit. The paper's processing steps were these. Trimmomatic was used to clean the reads, FLASH was used to merge the reads into complete CDR3 sequences, and MiTCR was used to assign the reads to V(D)J germline segments. Clonal diversity was calculated as the inverse Simpson's index using VDJtools. A read counted as productive if the sequence was in-frame and lacked a premature stop codon. The public reads were quality trimmed at Q25 with fastp and then assembled into clones with MiXCR by TCRdb, keeping productive beta chains. Entries are consolidated by CDR3 protein sequence, retaining the most common genes and DNA. None of the V and J calls come from the authors' own analysis; TCRdb made them. In this sample the table shows about 60,000 distinct CDR3 sequences, over 60% of which occur a single time. Jointly, the top ten make up about 32% of the sample.

CDR1 and CDR2, looked up from the germline V gene, are SQVTM and ANQGSEA. Counted from cysteine to phenylalanine, this CDR3 has 15 amino acids. The kept DNA is CDR3 alone, 45 bases in frame from the first base. The germline V end is reduced by 6 bases and the J end by 2 bases; junction bases left unmatched: 8. This clonotype was recorded at least ten times. Its antigen has not been determined. Base qualities were left out, and no much larger clone turns up one base away. RNA was isolated from bulk unsorted tissue, and RNA quality was assessed with a NanoDrop ND-1000 and an Agilent 2100. For the normal lung samples, distant non-tumor tissue was collected more than 3 cm away from the tumor edge. Newly diagnosed lung cancer patients without prior chemotherapy who had been admitted for thoracic surgery in China between August and November 2014 were enrolled as donors. Anyone who had undergone radiotherapy or chemotherapy before, or who had another cancer at the same time, was left out of the study. Surgical tissue pieces of about 1-2.1 cm3 were preserved in RNAlater solution and were kept at -80 degrees C until use.

The sequence is built from TRBV29-1 and TRBJ2-7; the junction holds 12 bases that match TRBD1. Material: distant non-tumor lung tissue. The receptor comes from a man aged 70 or older with non-small cell lung cancer. The CDR3 region: CSVITGTGGTYEQYF. The DNA sequence is given as TGCAGCGTCATAACCGGGACAGGGGGCACCTACGAGCAGTACTTC.